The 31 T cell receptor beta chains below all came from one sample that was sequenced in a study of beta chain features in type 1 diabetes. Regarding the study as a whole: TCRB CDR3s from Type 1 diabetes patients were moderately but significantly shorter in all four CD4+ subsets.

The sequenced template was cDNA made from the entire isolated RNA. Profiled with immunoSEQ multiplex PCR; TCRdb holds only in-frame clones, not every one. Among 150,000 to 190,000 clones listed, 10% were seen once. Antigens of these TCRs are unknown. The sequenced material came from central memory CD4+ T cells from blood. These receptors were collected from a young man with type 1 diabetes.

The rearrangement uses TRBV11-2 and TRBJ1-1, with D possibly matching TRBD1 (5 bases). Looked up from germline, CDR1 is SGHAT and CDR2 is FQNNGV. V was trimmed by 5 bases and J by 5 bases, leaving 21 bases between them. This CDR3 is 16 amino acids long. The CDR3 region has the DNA TGTGCCAGCAGCACGGGGCAACATGGGGGGGGGACTGAAGCTTTCTTT. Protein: CASSTGQHGGGTEAFF. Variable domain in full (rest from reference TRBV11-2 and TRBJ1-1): EAGVAQSPRYKIIEKRQSVAFWCNPISGHATLYWYQQILGQGPKLLIQFQNNGVVDDSQLPKDRFSAERLKGVDSTLKIQPAKLEDSAVYLCASSTGQHGGGTEAFFGQGTRLTVV.

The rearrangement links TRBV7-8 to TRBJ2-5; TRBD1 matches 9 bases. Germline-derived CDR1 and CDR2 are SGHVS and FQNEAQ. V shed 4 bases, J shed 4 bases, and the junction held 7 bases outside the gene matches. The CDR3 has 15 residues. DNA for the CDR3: TGTGCCAGCAGCTCAATAGGGGGACAGGGAGAGACCCAGTACTTC. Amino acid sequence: CASSSIGGQGETQYF.

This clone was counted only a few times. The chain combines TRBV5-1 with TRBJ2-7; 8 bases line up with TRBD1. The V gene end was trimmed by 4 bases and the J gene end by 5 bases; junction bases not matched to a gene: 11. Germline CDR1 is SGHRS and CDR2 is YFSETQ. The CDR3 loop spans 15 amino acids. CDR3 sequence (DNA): TGCGCCAGCAGCCAGGGCGGACAGGGCCAGCACGAGCAGTACTTC. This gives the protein CASSQGGQGQHEQYF.

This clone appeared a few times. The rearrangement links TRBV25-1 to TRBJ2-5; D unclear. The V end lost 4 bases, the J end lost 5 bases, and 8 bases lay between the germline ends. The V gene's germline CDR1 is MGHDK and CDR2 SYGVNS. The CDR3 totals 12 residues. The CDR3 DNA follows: TGTGCCAGCAGTGTGGCCTGGGAGACCCAGTACTTC. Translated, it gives CASSVAWETQYF.

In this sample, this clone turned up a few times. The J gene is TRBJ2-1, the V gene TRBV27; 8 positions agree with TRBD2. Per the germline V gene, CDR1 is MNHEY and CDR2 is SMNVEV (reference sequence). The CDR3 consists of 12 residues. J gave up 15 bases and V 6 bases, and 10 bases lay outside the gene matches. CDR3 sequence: CASSKTSGTPFF. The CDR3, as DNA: TGTGCCAGCAGCAAAACTAGCGGTACGCCGTTCTTC.

The CDR3 is CASSSPDREETQYF. The CDR3 nucleotides read TGCGCCAGCAGCTCCCCCGACAGGGAAGAGACCCAGTACTTC. The rearrangement joins TRBV5-1 to TRBJ2-5, with 7 bases fitting TRBD1. The CDR3 extends over 14 amino acids. Trimming took 3 bases from V and 3 from J; bases not matched to a gene: 5. Germline CDR1 SGHRS, CDR2 YFSETQ.

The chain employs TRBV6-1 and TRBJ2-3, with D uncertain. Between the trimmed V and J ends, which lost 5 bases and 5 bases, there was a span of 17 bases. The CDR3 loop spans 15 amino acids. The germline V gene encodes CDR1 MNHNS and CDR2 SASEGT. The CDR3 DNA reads TGTGCCAGCAGTCGTTCCCCCCGCACAGTAGATACGCAGTATTTT. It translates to CASSRSPRTVDTQYF.

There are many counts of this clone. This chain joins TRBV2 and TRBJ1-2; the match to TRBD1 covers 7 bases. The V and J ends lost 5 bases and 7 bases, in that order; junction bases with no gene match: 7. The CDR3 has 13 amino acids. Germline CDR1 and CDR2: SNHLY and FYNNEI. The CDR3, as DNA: TGTGCCAGCAGTCGGGACAGTTCAGGTGGCTACACCTTC. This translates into CASSRDSSGGYTF.

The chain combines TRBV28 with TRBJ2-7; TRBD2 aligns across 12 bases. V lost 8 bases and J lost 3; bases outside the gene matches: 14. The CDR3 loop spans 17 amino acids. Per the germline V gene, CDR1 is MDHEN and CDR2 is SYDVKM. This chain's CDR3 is CASGTVTSGRHLYEQYF. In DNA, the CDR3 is TGTGCCAGCGGGACGGTTACTAGCGGGAGGCACCTCTACGAGCAGTACTTC.

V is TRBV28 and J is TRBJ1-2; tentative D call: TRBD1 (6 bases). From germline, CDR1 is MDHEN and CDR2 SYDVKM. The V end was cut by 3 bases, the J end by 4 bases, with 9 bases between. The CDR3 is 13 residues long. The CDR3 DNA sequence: TGTGCCAGCAGTTTTCAGGGGTTCTATGGCTACACCTTC. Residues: CASSFQGFYGYTF.

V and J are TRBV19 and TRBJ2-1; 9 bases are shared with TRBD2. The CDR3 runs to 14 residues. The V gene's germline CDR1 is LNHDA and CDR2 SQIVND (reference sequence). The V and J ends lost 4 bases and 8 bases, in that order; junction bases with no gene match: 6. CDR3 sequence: CASSTGLANDEQFF. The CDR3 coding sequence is TGTGCCAGTAGTACCGGACTAGCGAACGATGAGCAGTTCTTC. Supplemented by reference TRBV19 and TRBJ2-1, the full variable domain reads DGGITQSPKYLFRKEGQNVTLSCEQNLNHDAMYWYRQDPGQGLRLIYYSQIVNDFQKGDIAEGYSVSREKKESFPLTVTSAQKNPTAFYLCASSTGLANDEQFFGPGTRLTVL.

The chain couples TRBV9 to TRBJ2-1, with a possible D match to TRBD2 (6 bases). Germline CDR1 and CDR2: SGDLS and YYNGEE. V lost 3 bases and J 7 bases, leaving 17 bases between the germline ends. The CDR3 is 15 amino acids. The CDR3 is CASSADGGPLNEQFF. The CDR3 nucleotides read TGTGCCAGCAGCGCGGACGGAGGGCCACTAAATGAGCAGTTCTTC.

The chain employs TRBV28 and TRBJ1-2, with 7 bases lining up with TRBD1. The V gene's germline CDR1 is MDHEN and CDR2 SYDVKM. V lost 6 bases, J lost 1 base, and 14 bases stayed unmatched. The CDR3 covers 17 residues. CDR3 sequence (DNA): TGTGCCAGCAGCAAGGCGCCGGGACAGACCAATAACTATGGCTACACCTTC. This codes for CASSKAPGQTNNYGYTF.

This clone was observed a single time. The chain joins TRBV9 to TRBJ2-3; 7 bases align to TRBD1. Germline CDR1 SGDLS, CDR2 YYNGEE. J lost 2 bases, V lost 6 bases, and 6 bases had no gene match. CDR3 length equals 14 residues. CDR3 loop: CASTVGQTTDTQYF. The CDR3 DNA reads TGTGCCAGCACCGTGGGACAGACCACAGATACGCAGTATTTT.

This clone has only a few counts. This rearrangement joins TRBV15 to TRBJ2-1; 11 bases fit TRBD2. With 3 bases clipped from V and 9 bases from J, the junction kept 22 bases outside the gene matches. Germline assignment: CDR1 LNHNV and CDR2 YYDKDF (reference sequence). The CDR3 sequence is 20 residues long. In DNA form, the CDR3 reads TGTGCCACCAGCAGGTCGGCAGTGGGCTTAGCGGGAGGGCCGTGGGTTGAGCAGTTCTTC. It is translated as CATSRSAVGLAGGPWVEQFF.

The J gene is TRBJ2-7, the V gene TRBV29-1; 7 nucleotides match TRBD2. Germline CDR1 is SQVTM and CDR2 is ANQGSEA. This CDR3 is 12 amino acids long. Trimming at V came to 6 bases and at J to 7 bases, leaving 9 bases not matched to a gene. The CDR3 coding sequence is TGCAGCGTGACTCTTAACGGGGGGGAGCAGTACTTC. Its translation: CSVTLNGGEQYF.

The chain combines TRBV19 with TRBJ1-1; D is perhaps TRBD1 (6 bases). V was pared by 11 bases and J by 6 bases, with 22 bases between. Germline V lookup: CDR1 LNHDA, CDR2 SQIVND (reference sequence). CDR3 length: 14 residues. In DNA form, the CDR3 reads TGTGCCTCCCGCGGGGGCAATCGAAATGCTGAAGCTTTCTTT. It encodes CASRGGNRNAEAFF.

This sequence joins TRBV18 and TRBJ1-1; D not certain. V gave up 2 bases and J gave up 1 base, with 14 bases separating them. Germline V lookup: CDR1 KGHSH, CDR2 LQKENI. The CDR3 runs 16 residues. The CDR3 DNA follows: TGTGCCAGCTCACCAAGGCCCCCGGGTGGGAACACTGAAGCTTTCTTT. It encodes CASSPRPPGGNTEAFF.

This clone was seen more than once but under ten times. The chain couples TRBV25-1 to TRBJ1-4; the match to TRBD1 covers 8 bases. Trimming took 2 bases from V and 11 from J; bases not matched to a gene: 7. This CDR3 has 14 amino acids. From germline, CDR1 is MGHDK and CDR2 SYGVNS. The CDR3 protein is CASSELQGAQKLFF. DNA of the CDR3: TGTGCCAGCAGTGAACTCCAGGGGGCCCAGAAACTGTTTTTT.

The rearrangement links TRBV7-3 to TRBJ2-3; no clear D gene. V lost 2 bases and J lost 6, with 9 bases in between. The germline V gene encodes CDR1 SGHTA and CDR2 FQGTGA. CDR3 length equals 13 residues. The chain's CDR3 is CASSLRGFDTQYF. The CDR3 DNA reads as TGTGCCAGCAGCTTACGAGGCTTCGATACGCAGTATTTT.

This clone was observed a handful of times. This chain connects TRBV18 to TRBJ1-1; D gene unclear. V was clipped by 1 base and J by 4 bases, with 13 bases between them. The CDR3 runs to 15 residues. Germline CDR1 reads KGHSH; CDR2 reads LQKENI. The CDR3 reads CASSPRNLRSTEAFF. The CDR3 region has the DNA TGTGCCAGCTCACCACGTAATTTGAGGAGCACTGAAGCTTTCTTT.

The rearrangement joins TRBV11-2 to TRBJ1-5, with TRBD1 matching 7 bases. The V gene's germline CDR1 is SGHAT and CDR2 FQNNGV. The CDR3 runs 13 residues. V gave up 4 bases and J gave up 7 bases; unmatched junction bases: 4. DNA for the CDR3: TGTGCCAGCAGCTCCGACAGGGTCCAGCCCCAGCATTTT. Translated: CASSSDRVQPQHF.

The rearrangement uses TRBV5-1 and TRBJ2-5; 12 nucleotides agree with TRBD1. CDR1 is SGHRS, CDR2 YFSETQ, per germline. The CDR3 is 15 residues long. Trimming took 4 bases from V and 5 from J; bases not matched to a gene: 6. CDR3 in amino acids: CASSTGQGAIETQYF. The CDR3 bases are TGCGCCAGCAGCACGGGACAGGGGGCGATTGAGACCCAGTACTTC.

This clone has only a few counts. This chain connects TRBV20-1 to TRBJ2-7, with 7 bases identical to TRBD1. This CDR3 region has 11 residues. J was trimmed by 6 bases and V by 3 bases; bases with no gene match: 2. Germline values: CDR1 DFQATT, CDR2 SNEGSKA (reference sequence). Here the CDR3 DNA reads TGCAGTGCTAGGTCAGGGGGCGAGCAGTACTTC. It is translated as CSARSGGEQYF.

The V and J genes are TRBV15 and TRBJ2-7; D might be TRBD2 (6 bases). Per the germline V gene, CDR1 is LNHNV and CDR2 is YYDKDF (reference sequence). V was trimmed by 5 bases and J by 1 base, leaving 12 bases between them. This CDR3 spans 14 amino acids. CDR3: CATSSKRVSYEQYF. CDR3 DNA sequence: TGTGCCACCAGCTCCAAGCGGGTATCCTACGAGCAGTACTTC.

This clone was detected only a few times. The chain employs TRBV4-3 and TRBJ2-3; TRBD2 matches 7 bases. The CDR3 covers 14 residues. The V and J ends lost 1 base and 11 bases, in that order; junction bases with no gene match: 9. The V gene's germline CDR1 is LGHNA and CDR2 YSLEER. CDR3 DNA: TGCGCCAGCAGCCAAGCCTTATTATCGGGGGGGCAGTATTTT. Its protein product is CASSQALLSGGQYF.

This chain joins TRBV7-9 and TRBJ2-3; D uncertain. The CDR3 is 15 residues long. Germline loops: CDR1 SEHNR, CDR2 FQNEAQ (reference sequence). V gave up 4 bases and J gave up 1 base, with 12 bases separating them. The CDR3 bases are TGTGCCAGCAGCTACCGGCTTGAGGGCACAGATACGCAGTATTTT. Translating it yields CASSYRLEGTDTQYF.

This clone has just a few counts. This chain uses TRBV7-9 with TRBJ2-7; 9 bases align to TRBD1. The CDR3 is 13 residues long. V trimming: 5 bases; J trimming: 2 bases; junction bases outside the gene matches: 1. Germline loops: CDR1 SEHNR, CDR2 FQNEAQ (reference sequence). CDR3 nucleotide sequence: TGTGCCAGCAGCGGACAGGGGCCCTACGAGCAGTACTTC. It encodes CASSGQGPYEQYF.

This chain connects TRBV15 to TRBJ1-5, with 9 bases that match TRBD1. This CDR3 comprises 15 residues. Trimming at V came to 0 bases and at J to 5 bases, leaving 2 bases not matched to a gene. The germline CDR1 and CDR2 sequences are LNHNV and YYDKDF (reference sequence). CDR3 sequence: CATSRDRQGDQPQHF. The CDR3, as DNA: TGTGCCACCAGCAGAGATCGACAGGGGGATCAGCCCCAGCATTTT.

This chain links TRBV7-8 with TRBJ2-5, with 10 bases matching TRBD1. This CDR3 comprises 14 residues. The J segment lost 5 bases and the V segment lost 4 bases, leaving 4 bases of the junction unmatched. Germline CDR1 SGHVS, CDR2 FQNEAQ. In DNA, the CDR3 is TGTGCCAGCAGCTCGGGACAGGGGTACGAGACCCAGTACTTC. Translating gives CASSSGQGYETQYF.

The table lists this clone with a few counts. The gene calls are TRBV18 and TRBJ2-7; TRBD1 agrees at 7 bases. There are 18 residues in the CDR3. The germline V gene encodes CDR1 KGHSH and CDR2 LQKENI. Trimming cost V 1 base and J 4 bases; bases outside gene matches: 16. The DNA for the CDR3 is TGTGCCAGCTCACCACGGTCTAAGGGAAAGGGGGCGATTTACGAGCAGTACTTC. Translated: CASSPRSKGKGAIYEQYF.